This T cell receptor (beta chain) was recorded in a study of T cells expressing NK-cell markers. Study at large: The authors sequenced eight donors, of whom seven were HCMV-seropositive and one was seronegative. General observations from the study: There were a handful of donors in whom these clonotypes also led the CD3+CD56-NKG2C+ fraction. Dominant NKG2C+ clonotypes made up roughly 1.0-7.0% of CD8+ T cells in roughly 6 donors.

Germline CDR1 is SGHVS and CDR2 is FNYEAQ. The CDR3 totals 15 residues. Concerning this clonotype: Its antigen is unknown.

TCR beta cDNA was made by 5'RACE template switching with UMIs. TCRdb reprocessed the 5' RACE reads, with one entry per CDR3 protein and no DNA. This sample's table has about 380,000 distinct CDR3 sequences. This chain uses TRBV7-6 with TRBJ2-5; the D gene TCRdb calls, TRBD2, cannot be checked with no DNA. This TCR was recovered from a man aged 18 to 69 in good health. Sequenced sample: blood T cells: a sorted CD56 or NKG2C T cell subset, CD4+ or CD8+ T cells, or bulk PBMC T cells (not recorded which). The CDR3 loop is CASSSGTSGRETQYF.